A single sample is the source of the 15 T cell receptor beta chains below, sequenced in a study of graft-versus-host responses after intestinal transplantation. Assay used: immunoSEQ multiplex PCR; TCRdb lists only in-frame clones, some missing. The table has some 100,000 clones, roughly nine tenths seen once. Their antigens are not known. Sequences were derived from unstimulated CD4+ T cells sorted from spleen or lymph node cells, sampled before transplant. These receptors were taken from a human donor who was the organ donor for an intestinal transplant.

This sequence joins TRBV6-1 and TRBJ2-1; TRBD1 aligns across 12 bases. After removal of 4 bases from V and 12 bases from J, the junction contained 10 bases not matched to a gene. The CDR3 is 15 amino acids. The germline gives CDR1 MNHNS, CDR2 SASEGT. For the CDR3, the DNA is TGTGCCAGCAGTGCCGCGGGACAGGGGGCATCAGGGCAGTTCTTC. Protein product: CASSAAGQGASGQFF.

The chain combines TRBV30 with TRBJ1-1; D call uncertain. The CDR3 is made up of 12 amino acids. V gave up 5 bases and J gave up 0 bases, with 7 bases separating them. Per germline, CDR1 GTSNPN and CDR2 SVGIG (reference sequence). The CDR3 sequence: CAWHQLNTEAFF. CDR3 nucleotide sequence: TGTGCCTGGCACCAATTGAACACTGAAGCTTTCTTT.

The chain recombines TRBV4-1 with TRBJ2-7; the D is unclear. From germline, CDR1 is MGHRA and CDR2 YSYEKL. The CDR3 runs 16 residues. Deletions cut 0 bases from V and 3 bases from J, with 15 bases between. This CDR3 is CASSQDIGPTDYEQYF. The CDR3 DNA follows: TGCGCCAGCAGCCAAGATATAGGCCCAACTGACTACGAGCAGTACTTC.

The chain uses TRBV5-1 and TRBJ2-5; D remains unclear. Germline V gives CDR1 SGHRS, CDR2 YFSETQ. The V end was cut by 7 bases, the J end by 2 bases, with 15 bases between. The CDR3 runs 14 residues. The CDR3 sequence: CASANVYRQETQYF. The CDR3 nucleotides read TGCGCCAGCGCGAATGTGTATAGACAAGAGACCCAGTACTTC.

This rearrangement joins TRBV7-7 to TRBJ2-5, with 12 nucleotides matching TRBD2. Germline loops: CDR1 SSHAT, CDR2 FNYEAQ (reference sequence). The CDR3 spans 15 residues. The V gene end was trimmed by 5 bases and the J gene end by 4 bases; junction bases not matched to a gene: 5. CDR3 loop: CASSPILAGGETQYF. Here the CDR3 DNA reads TGTGCCAGCAGCCCCATACTAGCGGGGGGAGAGACCCAGTACTTC.

V and J are TRBV6-1 and TRBJ2-1; TRBD1 is a possible D gene (6 bases). In germline, CDR1 is MNHNS, CDR2 SASEGT. CDR3 size: 13 residues. The V end lost 2 bases, the J end lost 10 bases, and 12 bases lay between the germline ends. CDR3 residues: CASSERTDREQFF. In DNA form, the CDR3 reads TGTGCCAGCAGTGAAAGGACGGACAGAGAGCAGTTCTTC.

J is TRBJ2-1 and V is TRBV6-5; 10 positions match TRBD1. The CDR3 loop spans 15 amino acids. CDR1 and CDR2 from the germline V gene are MNHEY and SVGAGI. The V and J ends lost 0 bases and 8 bases, in that order; junction bases with no gene match: 4. This CDR3 is CASSYSGTGVYEQFF. CDR3 coding DNA: TGTGCCAGCAGTTACTCCGGGACAGGGGTATATGAGCAGTTCTTC.

J is TRBJ1-5 and V is TRBV6-1, with 9 bases fitting TRBD1. The CDR3 runs to 15 residues. Germline assignment: CDR1 MNHNS and CDR2 SASEGT. V lost 4 bases and J lost 2; bases outside the gene matches: 3. DNA for the CDR3: TGTGCCAGCAGTGGGACAGGGGTGGGCAATCAGCCCCAGCATTTT. Its translation is CASSGTGVGNQPQHF.

The chain recombines TRBV9 with TRBJ2-5, with D possibly being TRBD1 (7 bases). The germline V gene has CDR1 SGDLS and CDR2 YYNGEE. V lost 0 bases and J 5 bases, leaving 20 bases between the germline ends. The CDR3 totals 17 residues. This CDR3 is CASSVGGGQVAGETQYF. Here the CDR3 DNA reads TGTGCCAGCAGCGTAGGGGGAGGACAGGTGGCGGGGGAGACCCAGTACTTC.

The chain joins TRBV30 to TRBJ1-3, with D uncertain. The germline gives CDR1 GTSNPN, CDR2 SVGIG (reference sequence). V lost 0 bases to trimming and J lost 0 bases, with 9 bases between them. The CDR3 is made up of 15 amino acids. This CDR3 reads CAWSVTRASGNTIYF. The CDR3 DNA reads TGTGCCTGGAGTGTAACCAGAGCCTCTGGAAACACCATATATTTT.

V usage is TRBV4-2 and J usage is TRBJ2-1; D might be TRBD1 (5 bases). Germline-derived CDR1 and CDR2 are LGHNA and YNFKEQ. Between the trimmed V and J ends, which lost 2 bases and 0 bases, there was a span of 11 bases. The CDR3 runs 16 residues. The CDR3 DNA follows: TGTGCCAGCAGCCAATACTCACAGGCCTCCTACAATGAGCAGTTCTTC. Its translation is CASSQYSQASYNEQFF.

This clone was observed a handful of times. The V and J genes are TRBV5-4 and TRBJ2-7; 7 bases are a match to TRBD1. The CDR3 is 14 amino acids. Trimming cost V 2 bases and J 1 base; bases outside gene matches: 3. From germline, CDR1 is SGHNT and CDR2 YYREEE (reference sequence). CDR3 sequence: CASSFDRVSYEQYF. The CDR3 DNA sequence: TGTGCCAGCAGCTTTGACAGGGTGTCCTACGAGCAGTACTTC.

The genes are TRBV11-1 and TRBJ2-3; weak D call: TRBD2 (6 bases). There are 15 residues in the CDR3. V lost 7 bases, J lost 2 bases, and 16 bases lay in between. Germline V CDR1 and CDR2: SGHAT, FQDESV (reference sequence). The CDR3 coding sequence is TGTGCCAGCACCCATCCGGGACTCAACACAGATACGCAGTATTTT. It translates to CASTHPGLNTDTQYF.

The chain links TRBV5-1 to TRBJ2-2; D is unresolved. Germline CDR1 reads SGHRS; CDR2 reads YFSETQ. This CDR3 is 15 amino acids long. V was cut by 0 bases and J by 6 bases, with 12 bases left in between. The DNA of the CDR3 is TGCGCCAGCAGCTTGGATGTTAGCTCTTCCGGGGAGCTGTTTTTT. As protein: CASSLDVSSSGELFF.

The chain recombines TRBV18 with TRBJ1-1, with D perhaps TRBD1 (5 bases). The V end lost 5 bases, the J end lost 1 base, and 11 bases lay between the germline ends. The germline V gene encodes CDR1 KGHSH and CDR2 LQKENI. The CDR3 consists of 14 residues. The CDR3 sequence is CASSLQGPNTEAFF. CDR3 DNA sequence: TGTGCCAGCTCATTGCAGGGTCCGAACACTGAAGCTTTCTTT.